These T cell receptor beta chains were read from a single sample in a study of neurological immune-mediated disorders. TCRdb reanalysed the 5' RACE reads using MiXCR and keeps one entry per CDR3 protein. The profile shows 70,000 or so distinct CDR3 sequences, around 5.5% of them singletons. Specimen: PBMCs. The receptors shown here come from a woman aged 25-40 years with multiple sclerosis. CDR3s include the opening cysteine and the closing phenylalanine or tryptophan. D genes are given only for firm matches. A clone size is listed for some rows: how often the clone was seen (once, few, many), or a class if it is expanded.

14,TRBV20-1,many,NA,TRBJ2-1,TGCAGTGCTAGGGAGGTTCCTATGAGGAATGAGCAGTTCTTC,CSAREVPMRNEQFF
17,TRBV12-3/TRBV12-4,many,NA,TRBJ1-5,TGTGCCAGCAGTTTAAGGTCCGGGATCGCAAGCAATCAGCCCCAGCATTTT,CASSLRSGIASNQPQHF
16,TRBV3-1,many,TRBD1,TRBJ1-5,TGTGCCAGCAGCCAAGACCGGACAGGGGGCAATCAGCCCCAGCATTTT,CASSQDRTGGNQPQHF
16,TRBV20-1,many,NA,TRBJ1-5,TGCAGTGCTAGTGATGGCTTACGAGGGGCAAAGCAGCCCCAGCATTTT,CSASDGLRGAKQPQHF
14,TRBV5-6,many,NA,TRBJ1-1,TGTGCCAGCAGCTTGAGAGGGGGAGAGATTGAAGCTTTCTTT,CASSLRGGEIEAFF
13,TRBV20-1,many,TRBD1,TRBJ1-2,TGCAGTGCTAGACCCGGACAGGGTGGTGGCTACACCTTC,CSARPGQGGGYTF
15,TRBV11-2,many,NA,TRBJ1-5,TGTGCCAGCAGCTTAGCGGTCGGTGGGTCTCAGCCCCAGCATTTT,CASSLAVGGSQPQHF
15,TRBV27,many,TRBD1,TRBJ2-5,TGTGCCAGCAGTTCCGGGACAGGGGGCGCAGAGACCCAGTACTTC,CASSSGTGGAETQYF
14,TRBV3-1,few,TRBD2,TRBJ2-7,TGTGCCAGCAGCCAGGGCGGGGGCTCCTACGAGCAGTACTTC,CASSQGGGSYEQYF
17,TRBV20-1,NA,NA,TRBJ1-5,TGCAGTGCTAGGACGGCCCTTGGGGGGGGGAAGGATCAGCCCCAGAATTTT,CSARTALGGGKDQPQNF
14,TRBV5-1,many,NA,TRBJ2-7,TGCGCCAGCACGAACACGGACGGCTCCTACGAGCAGTACTTC,CASTNTDGSYEQYF
12,TRBV20-1,many,TRBD1,TRBJ1-1,TGCAGTGCTAAAACAGGGGACACTGAAGCTTTCTTT,CSAKTGDTEAFF
14,TRBV27,few,NA,TRBJ1-1,TGTGCCAGCAGTCACCGGGCTTTGGGCACTGAAGCTTTCTTT,CASSHRALGTEAFF
14,TRBV4-1,many,TRBD2,TRBJ2-5,TGCGCCAGCAGCCAAGACTGGACTAGTGAGACCCAGTACTTC,CASSQDWTSETQYF
9,TRBV20-1,many,NA,TRBJ1-2,TGCAGTGCGGCTTATGGCTACACCTTC,CSAAYGYTF
16,TRBV5-1,many,TRBD1,TRBJ1-1,TGCGCCAGCAGCTTGGGGACAGGGATGGGGGACACTGAAGCTTTCTTT,CASSLGTGMGDTEAFF
16,TRBV20-1,many,NA,TRBJ1-5,TGCAGTGCTAGACGCGAGACAGGTACCACCAATCAGCCCCAGCATTTT,CSARRETGTTNQPQHF
14,TRBV7-2,many,TRBD1,TRBJ1-5,TGTGCCAGCAGCTCCAGGACAGGGGGCCAGCCCCAGCATTTT,CASSSRTGGQPQHF
15,TRBV20-1,many,TRBD2,TRBJ2-1,TGCAGTGCTAGCGGGGGGGCCAACTCCTACAATGAGCAGTTCTTC,CSASGGANSYNEQFF
15,TRBV3-1,NA,TRBD1,TRBJ1-2,TGTGCCAGCAGCCAAGCCCGGACAGGGAGTGTTGGCTACACCTTC,CASSQARTGSVGYTF
15,TRBV20-1,many,NA,TRBJ2-3,TGCAGTGCTAGAGAGGCCTCGTTTAGCACAGATACGCAGTATTTT,CSAREASFSTDTQYF